The T cell receptor (beta chain) described here comes from a study of T cells expressing NK-cell markers. As for the study in general: The sequencing cohort of eight donors included seven HCMV-seropositive individuals and one seronegative individual. The study's findings and limits: HCMV specificity was not established for the expanded NKG2C+ T cell clones.

Details on this clonotype: Its antigen is not known.

TCRdb reworked the 5' RACE reads into one entry per CDR3 protein, no DNA. The sample includes fewer than 400,000 distinct CDR3 sequences. This CDR3 region has 15 residues. Germline V lookup: CDR1 ENHRY, CDR2 SYGVKD. The sample comprised blood T cells: a sorted CD56 or NKG2C T cell subset, CD4+ or CD8+ T cells, or bulk PBMC T cells (not recorded which). V gene TRBV10-3 combines with J gene TRBJ2-7; the TCRdb call, TRBD2, lacks DNA for checking. The receptor was isolated from a woman between 50 and 59 years old in good health. The CDR3 sequence is CALAGTSGPPTEQYF.